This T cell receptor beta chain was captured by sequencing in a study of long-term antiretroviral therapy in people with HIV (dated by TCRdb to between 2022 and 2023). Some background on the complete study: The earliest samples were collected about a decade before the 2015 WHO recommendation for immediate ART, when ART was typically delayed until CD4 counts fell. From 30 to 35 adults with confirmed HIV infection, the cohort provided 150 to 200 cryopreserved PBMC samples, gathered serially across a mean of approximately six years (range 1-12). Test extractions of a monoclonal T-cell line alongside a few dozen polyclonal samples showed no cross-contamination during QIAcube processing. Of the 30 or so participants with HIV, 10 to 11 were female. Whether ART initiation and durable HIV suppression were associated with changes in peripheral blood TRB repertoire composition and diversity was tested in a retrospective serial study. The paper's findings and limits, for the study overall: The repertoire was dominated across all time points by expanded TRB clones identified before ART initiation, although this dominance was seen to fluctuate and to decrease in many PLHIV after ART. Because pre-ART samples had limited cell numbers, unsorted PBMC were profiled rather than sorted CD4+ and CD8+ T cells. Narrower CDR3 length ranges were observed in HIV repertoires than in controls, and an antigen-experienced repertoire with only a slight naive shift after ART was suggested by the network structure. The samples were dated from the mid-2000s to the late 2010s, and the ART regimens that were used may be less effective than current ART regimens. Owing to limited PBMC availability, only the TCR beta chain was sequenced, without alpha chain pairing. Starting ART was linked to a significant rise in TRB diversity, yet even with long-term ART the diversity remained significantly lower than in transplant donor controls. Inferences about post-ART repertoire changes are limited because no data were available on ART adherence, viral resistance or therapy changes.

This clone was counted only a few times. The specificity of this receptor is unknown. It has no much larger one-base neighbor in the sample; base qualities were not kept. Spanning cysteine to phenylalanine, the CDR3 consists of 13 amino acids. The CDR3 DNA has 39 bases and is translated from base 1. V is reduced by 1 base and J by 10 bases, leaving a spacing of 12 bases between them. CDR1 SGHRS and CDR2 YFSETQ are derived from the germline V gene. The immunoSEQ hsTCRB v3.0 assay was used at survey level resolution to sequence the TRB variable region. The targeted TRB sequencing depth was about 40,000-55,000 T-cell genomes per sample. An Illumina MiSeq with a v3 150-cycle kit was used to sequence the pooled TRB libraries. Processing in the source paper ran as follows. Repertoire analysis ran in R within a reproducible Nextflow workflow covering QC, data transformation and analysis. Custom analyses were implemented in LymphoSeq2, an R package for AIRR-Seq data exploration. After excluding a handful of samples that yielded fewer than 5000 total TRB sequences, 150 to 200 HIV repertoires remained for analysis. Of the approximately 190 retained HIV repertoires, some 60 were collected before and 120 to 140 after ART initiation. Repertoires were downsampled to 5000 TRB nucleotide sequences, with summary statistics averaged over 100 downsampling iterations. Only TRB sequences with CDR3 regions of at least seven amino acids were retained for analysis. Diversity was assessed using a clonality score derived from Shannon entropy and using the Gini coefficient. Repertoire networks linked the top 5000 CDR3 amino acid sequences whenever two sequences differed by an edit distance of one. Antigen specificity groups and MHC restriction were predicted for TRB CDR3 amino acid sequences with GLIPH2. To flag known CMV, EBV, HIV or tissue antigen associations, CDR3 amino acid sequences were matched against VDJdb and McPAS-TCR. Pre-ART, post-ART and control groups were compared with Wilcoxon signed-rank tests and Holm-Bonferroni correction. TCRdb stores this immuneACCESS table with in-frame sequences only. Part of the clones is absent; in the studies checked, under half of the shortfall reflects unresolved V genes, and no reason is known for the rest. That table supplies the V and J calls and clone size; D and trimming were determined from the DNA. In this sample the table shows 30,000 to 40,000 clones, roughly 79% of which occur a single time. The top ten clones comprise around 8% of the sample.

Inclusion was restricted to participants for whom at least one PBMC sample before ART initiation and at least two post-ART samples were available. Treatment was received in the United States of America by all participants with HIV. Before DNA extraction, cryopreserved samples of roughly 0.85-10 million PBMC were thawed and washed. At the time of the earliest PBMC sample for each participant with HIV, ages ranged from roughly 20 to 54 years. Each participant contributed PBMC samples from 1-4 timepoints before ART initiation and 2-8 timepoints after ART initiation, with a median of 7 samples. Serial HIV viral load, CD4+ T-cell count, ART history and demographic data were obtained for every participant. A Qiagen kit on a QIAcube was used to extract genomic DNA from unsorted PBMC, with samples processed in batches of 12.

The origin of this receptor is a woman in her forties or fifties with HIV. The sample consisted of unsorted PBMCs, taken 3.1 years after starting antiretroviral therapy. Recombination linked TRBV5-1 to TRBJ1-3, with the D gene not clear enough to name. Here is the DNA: TGCGCCAGCAGCTTGCCCCCGGATGGGACCATATATTTT. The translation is CASSLPPDGTIYF.